Listed below are T cell receptor beta chains from one sample, sequenced in a study of beta chain features in type 1 diabetes. Produced via immunoSEQ multiplex PCR; TCRdb's table is partial and in-frame only. The repertoire holds 900,000 or so clones, with roughly 15% as singletons. Sequencing was performed on naive CD4+ T cells from blood. Source of these receptors: a woman aged 18 to 35 in good health. CDR3s include the opening cysteine and the closing phenylalanine or tryptophan. The D gene is left open where the match is weak. Clone size appears in some rows only: once, few, many, or a class for an expanded clone.

v_gene: TRBV7-8
d_gene: TRBD2
j_gene: TRBJ2-7
abundance: few
CDR3aa: CASSKGLAGSDEQYF
CDR3nt: TGTGCCAGCAGCAAAGGACTAGCGGGATCTGACGAGCAGTACTTC

v_gene: TRBV15
d_gene: -
j_gene: TRBJ1-5
abundance: -
CDR3aa: CATSRELYQPQHF
CDR3nt: TGTGCCACCAGCAGAGAATTGTACCAGCCCCAGCATTTT

v_gene: TRBV6-5
d_gene: -
j_gene: TRBJ2-7
abundance: -
CDR3aa: CASRITGTTLYEQYF
CDR3nt: TGTGCCAGCAGAATAACCGGGACAACCCTCTACGAGCAGTACTTC

v_gene: TRBV6-5
d_gene: -
j_gene: TRBJ2-2
abundance: -
CDR3aa: CASRRHRLDTGELFF
CDR3nt: TGTGCCAGCAGGAGACATAGGCTAGACACCGGGGAGCTGTTTTTT

v_gene: TRBV7-9
d_gene: -
j_gene: TRBJ2-3
abundance: -
CDR3aa: CASSLVRGLNTDTQYF
CDR3nt: TGTGCCAGCAGCTTAGTTAGGGGACTTAACACAGATACGCAGTATTTT

v_gene: TRBV5-4
d_gene: -
j_gene: TRBJ2-7
abundance: -
CDR3aa: CASSLTATYEQYF
CDR3nt: TGTGCCAGCAGCTTAACAGCAACCTACGAGCAGTACTTC

v_gene: TRBV7-3
d_gene: -
j_gene: TRBJ2-2
abundance: -
CDR3aa: CASSLMSSSTGELFF
CDR3nt: TGTGCCAGCAGCTTAATGTCCTCAAGCACCGGGGAGCTGTTTTTT

v_gene: TRBV7-3
d_gene: -
j_gene: TRBJ2-7
abundance: -
CDR3aa: CASSSYEQYF
CDR3nt: TGTGCCAGCAGCTCCTACGAGCAGTACTTC

v_gene: TRBV18
d_gene: -
j_gene: TRBJ2-4
abundance: few
CDR3aa: CASSPPYRGQNIQYF
CDR3nt: TGTGCCAGCTCACCACCGTACCGGGGGCAAAACATTCAGTACTTC

v_gene: TRBV5-1
d_gene: -
j_gene: TRBJ2-7
abundance: -
CDR3aa: CASRRGAGANYEQYF
CDR3nt: TGCGCCAGCAGGCGAGGGGCAGGGGCGAACTACGAGCAGTACTTC

v_gene: TRBV7-2
d_gene: -
j_gene: TRBJ1-1
abundance: few
CDR3aa: CASSLTQVTTEAFF
CDR3nt: TGTGCCAGCAGCTTAACACAGGTGACTACTGAAGCTTTCTTT

v_gene: TRBV9
d_gene: TRBD2
j_gene: TRBJ2-7
abundance: few
CDR3aa: CASSLSGGSSDEQYF
CDR3nt: TGTGCCAGCAGCCTCTCAGGCGGGAGTTCCGACGAGCAGTACTTC

v_gene: TRBV29-1
d_gene: TRBD2
j_gene: TRBJ2-1
abundance: -
CDR3aa: CSVQTSGSNHEQFF
CDR3nt: TGCAGCGTTCAAACTAGCGGGAGTAACCATGAGCAGTTCTTC

v_gene: TRBV5-4
d_gene: TRBD2
j_gene: TRBJ2-7
abundance: -
CDR3aa: CASSFGGRHYEQYF
CDR3nt: TGTGCCAGCAGCTTTGGCGGGAGGCACTACGAGCAGTACTTC

v_gene: TRBV6-1
d_gene: -
j_gene: TRBJ2-1
abundance: few
CDR3aa: CASSELGAGSYNEQFF
CDR3nt: TGTGCCAGCAGTGAATTGGGGGCGGGGTCCTACAATGAGCAGTTCTTC

v_gene: TRBV5-1
d_gene: TRBD1
j_gene: TRBJ2-5
abundance: few
CDR3aa: CASSPFPGQAGETQYF
CDR3nt: TGCGCCAGCAGCCCCTTCCCCGGACAGGCAGGGGAGACCCAGTACTTC

v_gene: TRBV7-6
d_gene: TRBD1
j_gene: TRBJ2-2
abundance: -
CDR3aa: CASSLGTGETGELFF
CDR3nt: TGTGCCAGCAGCTTAGGGACAGGGGAGACCGGGGAGCTGTTTTTT